The sequence of this TCR beta chain was determined in a study of T cells after somatic rescue of genetic block. Sequenced by immunoSEQ multiplex PCR; TCRdb stores in-frame clones only, minus some. The sample lists roughly 110,000 clones, around nine tenths seen once, with approximately 1.3% in the top ten. The table lists this clone with a count of one. Germline lookup yields CDR1 MNHEY and CDR2 SMNVEV (reference sequence). The CDR3 loop spans 14 amino acids. V was cut by 3 bases and J by 0 bases, with 8 bases left in between. This TCR came from a woman aged 18-29 years. The rearrangement joins TRBV27 to TRBJ1-1; no definite D call. The sequencing sample was made of peripheral blood mononuclear cells (PBMCs). This CDR3 is CASSLAIMNTEAFF. The CDR3 coding sequence is TGTGCCAGCAGTTTGGCAATCATGAACACTGAAGCTTTCTTT.